This T cell receptor beta chain stems from a study of cytotoxic CD8 clonotypes in ibrutinib-treated CLL. This CDR3 is 14 amino acids long. The germline CDR1 and CDR2 sequences are SNHLY and FYNNEI. Trimming took off 3 bases at V and 4 bases at J, with 10 bases between the two ends. Profiling relied on immunoSEQ multiplex PCR, and the TCRdb table lists in-frame clones only, not all of them. The sample includes approximately 24,000 clones, around 69% seen only once; the top ten take 45% to 60%. The material was PBMCs, obtained at disease progression, from a patient treated with ibrutinib. The rearrangement joins TRBV2 to TRBJ1-5, with D hard to call. This sequence was found in a human donor with chronic lymphocytic leukemia. The CDR3 nucleotides read TGTGCCAGCAGTGAGGGTCTTGGGAATCAGCCCCAGCATTTT. Amino acids: CASSEGLGNQPQHF. The full variable domain, in which reference TRBV2 and TRBJ1-5 provide the parts outside the CDR3, is EPEVTQTPSHQVTQMGQEVILRCVPISNHLYFYWYRQILGQKVEFLVSFYNNEISEKSEIFDDQFSVERPDGSNFTLKIRSTKLEDSAMYFCASSEGLGNQPQHFGDGTRLSIL.